Each of the 32 T cell receptor beta chains below was sequenced from the same sample in a study of blood T cell repertoires in COVID-19. Clones were sequenced by immunoSEQ multiplex PCR, and TCRdb holds only the in-frame ones, with some missing. The table records about 52,000 clones, around 88% of them present only once. Material: peripheral blood. These receptors were obtained from an elderly woman with acute or convalescent COVID-19.

V usage is TRBV4-1 and J usage is TRBJ1-6; TRBD1 agrees at 7 bases. Germline V gene lookup returns CDR1 MGHRA and CDR2 YSYEKL. Unmatched junction bases numbered 11, after V lost 4 bases and J lost 8 bases. This CDR3 contains 16 residues. The CDR3 spells CASSPTPGQYYSPLHF. CDR3 coding DNA: TGCGCCAGCAGCCCAACACCGGGACAGTACTATTCACCCCTCCACTTT.

The V gene is TRBV24-1, the J gene TRBJ2-2; a possible D gene is TRBD2 (6 bases). The CDR3 spans 14 residues. The V gene's germline CDR1 is KGHDR and CDR2 SFDVKD. V was pared by 7 bases and J by 7 bases, with 15 bases between. The CDR3: CATSGGNRNGELFF. The DNA of the CDR3 is TGTGCCACCAGCGGAGGGAACCGAAACGGGGAGCTGTTTTTT.

This clone was picked up one time. The chain combines TRBV29-1 with TRBJ1-5, with 9 positions matching TRBD1. Germline V lookup: CDR1 SQVTM, CDR2 ANQGSEA. J gave up 7 bases and V 3 bases, and 4 bases lay outside the gene matches. The CDR3 loop spans 13 amino acids. Here the CDR3 DNA reads TGCAGCGTTGAGGTGGGACAGGGACAGCCCCAGCATTTT. It encodes CSVEVGQGQPQHF.

This clone has a handful of counts. The chain recombines TRBV11-3 with TRBJ2-1; 10 bases are shared with TRBD2. This CDR3 is built from 15 residues. V shed 1 base, J shed 9 bases, and the junction held 6 bases outside the gene matches. Germline loops: CDR1 SGHNT, CDR2 YENEEA. CDR3 sequence (DNA): TGTGCCAGCAGCTTAGCTGGACTAGCGGTAGGTGAGCAGTTCTTC. It yields the protein CASSLAGLAVGEQFF. Together with reference TRBV11-3 and TRBJ2-1, the CDR3 gives the full variable domain: EAGVVQSPRYKIIEKKQPVAFWCNPISGHNTLYWYLQNLGQGPELLIRYENEEAVDDSQLPKDRFSAERLKGVDSTLKIQPAELGDSAVYLCASSLAGLAVGEQFFGPGTRLTVL.

The J gene is TRBJ2-3, the V gene TRBV7-9; the D is unclear. The CDR3 has 15 residues. With 3 bases removed from V and 0 bases from J, the gap between germline ends came to 10 bases. The germline V gene encodes CDR1 SEHNR and CDR2 FQNEAQ (reference sequence). DNA of the CDR3: TGTGCCAGCAGCTTCGAACAGCTTAGCACAGATACGCAGTATTTT. It translates to CASSFEQLSTDTQYF.

The CDR3 reads CASSEADGSPNEQFF. As DNA, the CDR3 is TGCGCCAGCAGTGAGGCCGACGGGAGCCCGAATGAGCAGTTCTTC. The chain employs TRBV10-2 and TRBJ2-1, with D perhaps TRBD2 (6 bases). The CDR3 totals 15 residues. Trimming removed 2 bases at V and 7 bases at J, with 15 bases between. Germline V gene lookup returns CDR1 WSHSY and CDR2 SAAADI.

The gene calls are TRBV10-3 and TRBJ2-5; TRBD1 aligns across 10 bases. This CDR3 has 14 residues. Germline V gene sequence: CDR1 ENHRY, CDR2 SYGVKD. Unmatched junction bases numbered 6, after V lost 6 bases and J lost 5 bases. The CDR3 reads CAISRQGAEETQYF. CDR3 coding DNA: TGTGCCATCAGCCGACAGGGGGCCGAGGAGACCCAGTACTTC.

V usage is TRBV12-3 or TRBV12-4 and J usage is TRBJ1-1; D might be TRBD1 (5 bases). Trimming took 6 bases from V and 1 from J, leaving 9 bases between them. The CDR3 is 13 residues long. CDR3 DNA: TGTGCCAGCAGGTTAAGGGGGAACACTGAAGCTTTCTTT. This gives the protein CASRLRGNTEAFF.

CDR3 residues: CSVAENSNQPQHF. CDR3 sequence (DNA): TGCAGCGTTGCTGAGAATAGCAATCAGCCCCAGCATTTT. The chain has TRBV29-1 and TRBJ1-5; unclear D gene. The germline gives CDR1 SQVTM, CDR2 ANQGSEA. The CDR3 contains 13 residues. V shed 4 bases and J shed 0 bases, with 7 bases lying between them.

This clone was seen only a few times. The chain combines TRBV4-2 with TRBJ2-2, with 7 bases lining up with TRBD2. The CDR3 consists of 17 residues. V was clipped by 0 bases and J by 4 bases; unmatched bases: 8. The germline V gene has CDR1 LGHNA and CDR2 YNFKEQ. DNA for the CDR3: TGTGCCAGCAGCCAAGATCGGCAGCGGGATGTCACCGGGGAGCTGTTTTTT. It codes for CASSQDRQRDVTGELFF.

The rearrangement links TRBV27 to TRBJ2-3, with a possible D match to TRBD2 (6 bases). The CDR3 runs to 17 residues. Trimming removed 5 bases from V and 0 bases from J, with 18 bases in between. Germline assignment: CDR1 MNHEY and CDR2 SMNVEV (reference sequence). The CDR3 loop reads CASSKLSGVTSTDTQYF. For the CDR3, the DNA is TGTGCCAGCAGTAAACTATCGGGAGTTACTAGCACAGATACGCAGTATTTT.

The chain has TRBV7-9 and TRBJ1-1; tentative D call: TRBD1 (5 bases). CDR1 is SEHNR, CDR2 FQNEAQ, per germline (reference sequence). The V and J ends lost 2 bases and 5 bases respectively, with 18 bases between them. This CDR3 is 16 amino acids long. This chain's CDR3 is CASSLWSVYGGTEAFF. DNA of the CDR3: TGTGCCAGCAGCTTATGGTCGGTTTACGGGGGTACTGAAGCTTTCTTT.

This chain uses TRBV2 with TRBJ1-1, with D uncertain. Germline CDR1 and CDR2: SNHLY and FYNNEI. The CDR3 is 14 residues long. V was pared by 3 bases and J by 0 bases, with 8 bases between. The CDR3 is CASSEERMNTEAFF. CDR3 DNA sequence: TGTGCCAGCAGTGAGGAGAGGATGAACACTGAAGCTTTCTTT. The full variable domain, rest sourced from reference TRBV2 and TRBJ1-1, is EPEVTQTPSHQVTQMGQEVILRCVPISNHLYFYWYRQILGQKVEFLVSFYNNEISEKSEIFDDQFSVERPDGSNFTLKIRSTKLEDSAMYFCASSEERMNTEAFFGQGTRLTVV.

A remark on this clone: Other DNA variants within this sample encode the same CDR3. J is TRBJ1-2 and V is TRBV3-1 (or the pseudogene TRBV3-2); D gene unclear. With 1 base removed from V and 4 bases from J, the gap between germline ends came to 10 bases. This CDR3 is 14 amino acids long. CDR1 and CDR2 from the germline V gene are LGHDT and YNNKEL (reference sequence). The CDR3 reads CASSQGVGGYGYTF. The DNA for the CDR3 is TGTGCCAGCAGCCAAGGGGTAGGAGGCTATGGCTACACCTTC.

J is TRBJ1-1 and V is TRBV6-6; D not resolved. The CDR3 runs 13 residues. V lost 8 bases, J lost 0 bases, and 10 bases lay in between. CDR1 is MNHNY, CDR2 SVGAGI, per germline (reference sequence). CDR3: CASATSLNTEAFF. DNA of the CDR3: TGTGCCAGCGCGACATCTCTGAACACTGAAGCTTTCTTT.

This clone showed up just a few times. The chain carries TRBV6-1 and TRBJ1-4, with D possibly being TRBD1 (5 bases). Looked up from germline, CDR1 is MNHNS and CDR2 is SASEGT. Trimming pared 5 bases from V and 8 bases from J, leaving 18 bases between. The CDR3 sequence is 15 residues long. The chain's CDR3 is CASSQPGNHKEKLFF. CDR3 DNA: TGTGCCAGCAGTCAACCAGGGAATCACAAGGAAAAACTGTTTTTT.

The CDR3 nucleotides read TGTGCCAGCAGATTAGCGGGAGGTGGCGGGGAGCTGTTTTTT. This encodes CASRLAGGGGELFF. V usage is TRBV6-5 and J usage is TRBJ2-2; 10 bases are shared with TRBD2. Per the germline V gene, CDR1 is MNHEY and CDR2 is SVGAGI. V shed 6 bases and J 7 bases; nucleotides not matched to a gene: 5. The CDR3 contains 14 residues.

V usage is TRBV19 and J usage is TRBJ1-2, with TRBD1 matching over 8 bases. Looked up from germline, CDR1 is LNHDA and CDR2 is SQIVND (reference sequence). J gave up 1 base and V 6 bases, and 7 bases lay outside the gene matches. There are 15 residues in the CDR3. The CDR3 DNA reads as TGTGCCAGTAGCGCCGACAGGGGAATTAACTATGGCTACACCTTC. This gives the protein CASSADRGINYGYTF.

This clone was picked up a small number of times. The CDR3 region is CASSQGGNQPQHF. CDR3 sequence (DNA): TGCGCCAGCAGCCAGGGAGGCAATCAGCCCCAGCATTTT. The chain carries TRBV4-1 and TRBJ1-5, with unresolved D. Trimming stripped 3 bases from V and 2 bases from J, with 5 bases between. The CDR3 loop spans 13 amino acids. The germline V gene encodes CDR1 MGHRA and CDR2 YSYEKL.

The gene calls are TRBV18 and TRBJ1-6; tentative D call: TRBD1 (5 bases). Germline loops: CDR1 KGHSH, CDR2 LQKENI. Trimming cost V 5 bases and J 0 bases, with 11 bases left between them. The CDR3 is made up of 16 amino acids. CDR3 amino acids: CASSAQGSSYNSPLHF. The CDR3 DNA is TGTGCCAGCTCAGCTCAGGGAAGCTCCTATAATTCACCCCTCCACTTT.

The chain joins TRBV3-1 (or the pseudogene TRBV3-2) to TRBJ1-5; possibly TRBD1 for D (6 bases). Trimming shortened V by 1 base and J by 1 base, and 11 bases separated the two germline ends. CDR1 and CDR2 from the germline V gene are LGHDT and YNNKEL (reference sequence). The CDR3 runs to 16 residues. For the CDR3, the DNA is TGTGCCAGCAGCCAAGGTGGACAGCCGAGCAATCAGCCCCAGCATTTT. Translated: CASSQGGQPSNQPQHF.

The V gene is TRBV7-8, the J gene TRBJ2-7; the match to TRBD1 covers 8 bases. Germline CDR1 SGHVS, CDR2 FQNEAQ. CDR3 length equals 15 residues. J gave up 3 bases and V 4 bases, and 8 bases lay outside the gene matches. The CDR3 region has the DNA TGTGCCAGCAGCTCAGGACAGGGCTATTTCTACGAGCAGTACTTC. It yields the protein CASSSGQGYFYEQYF.

This clone occurred once. The V and J genes are TRBV5-1 and TRBJ2-2; no reliable D call. CDR1 and CDR2 from the germline V gene are SGHRS and YFSETQ. Trimming removed 0 bases from V and 5 bases from J, with 5 bases in between. The CDR3 is 13 residues long. The DNA for the CDR3 is TGCGCCAGCAGCTTGGCCCTTACCGGGGAGCTGTTTTTT. Translating it yields CASSLALTGELFF.

Note on this clone: Other DNA variants within this sample encode the same CDR3. V is TRBV5-1 and J is TRBJ1-6; 8 bases align to TRBD1. The CDR3 runs to 14 residues. The V gene end was trimmed by 2 bases and the J gene end by 6 bases; junction bases not matched to a gene: 1. Germline V gene data show CDR1 as SGHRS and CDR2 as YFSETQ. The CDR3 nucleotides read TGCGCCAGCAGCTTAGGGACAGGTAATTCACCCCTCCACTTT. Translated: CASSLGTGNSPLHF.

The chain has TRBV7-3 and TRBJ2-1; no reliable D call. The V end lost 5 bases, the J end lost 0 bases, and 8 bases lay between the germline ends. Germline CDR1 reads SGHTA; CDR2 reads FQGTGA. This CDR3 is 14 amino acids long. The CDR3 bases are TGTGCCAGCAGCATATCTAGCTCCTACAATGAGCAGTTCTTC. It yields the protein CASSISSSYNEQFF. Full variable domain (remainder filled in from reference TRBV7-3 and TRBJ2-1): GAGVSQTPSNKVTEKGKYVELRCDPISGHTALYWYRQSLGQGPEFLIYFQGTGAADDSGLPNDRFFAVRPEGSVSTLKIQRTERGDSAVYLCASSISSSYNEQFFGPGTRLTVL.

The chain couples TRBV7-2 to TRBJ2-1, with 11 bases identical to TRBD2. The germline gives CDR1 SGHTA, CDR2 FQGNSA. The CDR3 contains 15 residues. J lost 4 bases, V lost 4 bases, and 3 bases had no gene match. The CDR3 region is CASSSGTSGYNEQFF. The CDR3 DNA is TGTGCCAGCAGCTCCGGGACTAGCGGATACAATGAGCAGTTCTTC.

This sequence joins TRBV24-1 and TRBJ2-5; TRBD2 might be the D (5 bases). This CDR3 has 12 residues. The germline V gene has CDR1 KGHDR and CDR2 SFDVKD. Trimming shortened V by 9 bases and J by 5 bases, and 12 bases separated the two germline ends. The chain's CDR3 is CATSRGGETQYF. DNA of the CDR3: TGTGCCACCTCCCGGGGTGGGGAGACCCAGTACTTC.

CDR3 amino acids: CASSPIQGGNYGYTF. The CDR3 DNA follows: TGTGCCAGCAGCCCCATACAGGGGGGAAACTATGGCTACACCTTC. The chain recombines TRBV3-1 (or the pseudogene TRBV3-2) with TRBJ1-2, with 8 bases fitting TRBD1. J lost 2 bases, V lost 4 bases, and 6 bases had no gene match. Germline loops: CDR1 LGHDT, CDR2 YNNKEL (reference sequence). This CDR3 comprises 15 residues.

The chain couples TRBV5-1 to TRBJ1-1; weak D call: TRBD1 (6 bases). V shed 4 bases and J shed 12 bases, with 22 bases lying between them. The CDR3 has 14 amino acids. In germline, CDR1 is SGHRS, CDR2 YFSETQ. Here the CDR3 reads CASSTKPGGSWTFF. Written as DNA, the CDR3 is TGCGCCAGCAGCACAAAACCGGGGGGCAGTTGGACTTTCTTT.

The rearrangement uses TRBV4-2 and TRBJ1-5; perhaps TRBD1 as D (5 bases). Germline CDR1 is LGHNA and CDR2 is YNFKEQ. The CDR3 length is 14 residues. Deletions cut 0 bases from V and 7 bases from J, with 10 bases between. Here the CDR3 DNA reads TGTGCCAGCAGCCAAGAGCGGGGGGTGCAGCCCCAGCATTTT. It is translated as CASSQERGVQPQHF.

V gene TRBV11-3 combines with J gene TRBJ1-6; a weak D match, TRBD1 (6 bases). V lost 4 bases and J 10 bases, leaving 11 bases between the germline ends. Germline V gives CDR1 SGHNT, CDR2 YENEEA. The length of the CDR3 is 13 residues. CDR3 loop: CASSSSGVSPLHF. The CDR3 nucleotides read TGTGCCAGCAGCTCATCAGGGGTATCACCCCTCCACTTT. Looking up the rest from reference TRBV11-3 and TRBJ1-6 gives the full variable domain: EAGVVQSPRYKIIEKKQPVAFWCNPISGHNTLYWYLQNLGQGPELLIRYENEEAVDDSQLPKDRFSAERLKGVDSTLKIQPAELGDSAVYLCASSSSGVSPLHFGNGTRLTVT.

The CDR3 DNA reads as TGTGCCAGCATTACCGACAGAGCAAATCAGCCCCAGCATTTT. It yields the protein CASITDRANQPQHF. The chain employs TRBV2 and TRBJ1-5; possible D gene TRBD1, 5 bases. CDR3 length: 14 residues. Germline-derived CDR1 and CDR2 are SNHLY and FYNNEI. V was cut by 7 bases and J by 4 bases, with 14 bases left in between.